These 17 T cell receptor beta chains came from one sample sequenced in a study of CD8+ T cells in alopecia areata. The treatment: oral pan-JAK inhibitor, 5-10 mg twice daily. Extracted RNA was reverse transcribed, and the resulting cDNA served as sequencing template. Produced via immunoSEQ multiplex PCR; TCRdb's table is partial and in-frame only. This table has tens of thousands of clones, 40% to 55% appearing once. The material was CD8+ T cells sorted from blood, obtained around week 37, from a patient treated with tofacitinib. The receptor set was obtained from a human donor with alopecia areata.

In its sample, this clone was seen many times. J is TRBJ2-7 and V is TRBV14; D might be TRBD1 (6 bases). Germline assignment: CDR1 SGHDN and CDR2 FVKESK. The V end was cut by 6 bases, the J end by 2 bases, with 8 bases between. This CDR3 region has 12 residues. The CDR3 bases are TGTGCCAGCAGTTGGGACACCTACGAGCAGTACTTC. Translating it yields CASSWDTYEQYF.

The rearrangement uses TRBV29-1 and TRBJ1-2; D possibly corresponds to TRBD1 (5 bases). Trimming removed 3 bases from V and 1 base from J, with 15 bases in between. CDR3 length: 15 amino acids. Germline values: CDR1 SQVTM, CDR2 ANQGSEA. The CDR3 region is CSVDLTTESNYGYTF. The CDR3 nucleotides are TGCAGCGTTGATCTCACGACAGAGAGTAACTATGGCTACACCTTC.

This clone was found a few times. The J gene is TRBJ2-1, the V gene TRBV27, with 8 positions matching TRBD2. Losses at the gene ends were 5 bases for V and 10 bases for J; bases not matched to a gene: 7. In germline, CDR1 is MNHEY, CDR2 SMNVEV (reference sequence). This CDR3 has 13 amino acids. Here the CDR3 DNA reads TGTGCCAGCAGTGAATTTAAGCGGGGGGAGCAGTTCTTC. Protein: CASSEFKRGEQFF.

J is TRBJ2-7 and V is TRBV5-1; the D gene could be TRBD1 or TRBD2 (5 bases each). Germline V CDR1 and CDR2: SGHRS, YFSETQ. Deletions cut 1 base from V and 2 bases from J, with 13 bases between. This CDR3 has 15 residues. The CDR3 here is CASSLRGSETYEQYF. The CDR3 DNA is TGCGCCAGCAGCTTGAGGGGTAGCGAGACCTACGAGCAGTACTTC.

The chain couples TRBV25-1 to TRBJ2-7; 14 nucleotides agree with TRBD2. Per the germline V gene, CDR1 is MGHDK and CDR2 is SYGVNS. With 8 bases clipped from V and 7 bases from J, the junction kept 13 bases outside the gene matches. The CDR3 is 16 residues long. In nucleotides, the CDR3 is TGTGCCAGCCAGACCATGGGACTAGCGGGAGAGGGTGAGCAGTACTTC. It specifies CASQTMGLAGEGEQYF.

The table lists this clone with a few counts. J is TRBJ1-5 and V is TRBV4-3, with no clear D. The V gene's germline CDR1 is LGHNA and CDR2 YSLEER. The CDR3 covers 13 residues. V lost 3 bases, J lost 2 bases, and 5 bases lay in between. The CDR3 coding sequence is TGCGCCAGCAGCCAGAAGGGCAATCAGCCCCAGCATTTT. Its translation: CASSQKGNQPQHF.

J is TRBJ2-7 and V is TRBV29-1, with no clear D. Trimming took 3 bases from V and 3 from J, leaving 9 bases between them. This CDR3 contains 12 residues. Germline V lookup: CDR1 SQVTM, CDR2 ANQGSEA. CDR3 amino acids: CSVEVRDYEQYF. DNA for the CDR3: TGCAGCGTTGAGGTCCGCGACTACGAGCAGTACTTC.

This clone is medium-sized by share. This chain uses TRBV6-1 with TRBJ1-1; D ambiguous. V lost 3 bases and J lost 3, with 8 bases in between. CDR1 is MNHNS and CDR2 is SASEGT in the germline V gene. The CDR3 runs to 13 residues. CDR3 region: CASSDSEYTEAFF. In DNA form, the CDR3 reads TGTGCCAGCAGTGACTCGGAGTACACTGAAGCTTTCTTT.

The chain carries TRBV29-1 and TRBJ1-1, with D unresolved. The CDR3 is made up of 13 amino acids. The V end was cut by 4 bases, the J end by 11 bases, with 20 bases between. Germline assignment: CDR1 SQVTM and CDR2 ANQGSEA. DNA of the CDR3: TGCAGCGTTGGGTTGGTGGGCGCCGGCCTGGCTTTCTTT. As protein: CSVGLVGAGLAFF.

Of note for this clone: The sample has other DNA sequences that encode this CDR3 too. The chain links TRBV29-1 to TRBJ2-2, with D perhaps being TRBD1 or TRBD2 (5 bases each). Trimming removed 6 bases from V and 2 bases from J, with 10 bases in between. This CDR3 has 13 amino acids. From germline, CDR1 is SQVTM and CDR2 ANQGSEA. The CDR3 reads CSVGTANTGELFF. The DNA for the CDR3 is TGCAGCGTCGGGACGGCCAACACCGGGGAGCTGTTTTTT.

The gene calls are TRBV7-9 and TRBJ2-5; tentative D call: TRBD1 (7 bases). This CDR3 comprises 15 residues. The V end lost 7 bases, the J end lost 4 bases, and 19 bases lay between the germline ends. From germline, CDR1 is SEHNR and CDR2 FQNEAQ (reference sequence). CDR3 loop: CASTYPGGSGETQYF. The CDR3 DNA is TGTGCCAGCACCTACCCAGGGGGGAGCGGAGAGACCCAGTACTTC. Combining the CDR3 with reference TRBV7-9 and TRBJ2-5 gives the whole variable domain DTGVSQNPRHKITKRGQNVTFRCDPISEHNRLYWYRQTLGQGPEFLTYFQNEAQLEKSRLLSDRFSAERPKGSFSTLEIQRTEQGDSAMYLCASTYPGGSGETQYFGPGTRLLVL.

This chain connects TRBV14 to TRBJ2-1, with 7 bases lining up with TRBD1. V lost 0 bases, J lost 14 bases, and 10 bases stayed unmatched. This CDR3 has 14 amino acids. CDR1 is SGHDN and CDR2 is FVKESK in the germline V gene. CDR3 region: CASSQDSDRARKFF. The CDR3 coding sequence is TGTGCCAGCAGCCAAGATTCCGACAGGGCGAGGAAGTTCTTC.

The genes are TRBV6-4 and TRBJ2-2; no definite D call. Per the germline V gene, CDR1 is MRHNA and CDR2 is SNTAGT. The germline V and J ends were trimmed by 0 bases and 4 bases, with 3 bases remaining between them. The CDR3 length is 13 residues. DNA of the CDR3: TGTGCCAGCAGTGACTCGAGCACCGGGGAGCTGTTTTTT. Translation: CASSDSSTGELFF.

The chain employs TRBV4-3 and TRBJ2-2, with 12 nucleotides matching TRBD1. V dropped 3 bases and J dropped 6; count of bases not matched to a gene: 5. The germline gives CDR1 LGHNA, CDR2 YSLEER. This CDR3 has 16 residues. CDR3 in amino acids: CASSQGTGGGSGELFF. The CDR3 region has the DNA TGCGCCAGCAGCCAGGGGACAGGGGGCGGGTCCGGGGAGCTGTTTTTT.

This chain joins TRBV5-1 and TRBJ2-5, with unresolved D. This CDR3 comprises 13 residues. CDR1 SGHRS and CDR2 YFSETQ come from the germline V gene. V was clipped by 3 bases and J by 0 bases, with 6 bases between them. CDR3 residues: CASSYRYQETQYF. In nucleotides, the CDR3 is TGCGCCAGCAGCTACAGATACCAAGAGACCCAGTACTTC. The variable domain in full, with the rest retrieved from reference TRBV5-1 and TRBJ2-5, is KAGVTQTPRYLIKTRGQQVTLSCSPISGHRSVSWYQQTPGQGLQFLFEYFSETQRNKGNFPGRFSGRQFSNSRSEMNVSTLELGDSALYLCASSYRYQETQYFGPGTRLLVL.

J is TRBJ2-4 and V is TRBV29-1, with D uncertain. The CDR3 length is 11 residues. V shed 1 base and J shed 6 bases, with 4 bases lying between them. Germline CDR1 and CDR2: SQVTM and ANQGSEA. The CDR3 region is CSVEVGNIQYF. CDR3 coding DNA: TGCAGCGTTGAAGTGGGAAACATTCAGTACTTC.

The V and J genes are TRBV7-9 and TRBJ2-1, with D possibly TRBD1 on 5 matching bases. The CDR3 loop spans 13 amino acids. Germline CDR1 is SEHNR and CDR2 is FQNEAQ (reference sequence). Trimming pared 5 bases from V and 7 bases from J, leaving 12 bases between. This CDR3 reads CASSAGLRNEQFF. The CDR3 bases are TGTGCCAGCAGCGCAGGGCTACGGAATGAGCAGTTCTTC.